This T cell receptor (beta chain) was found in a study of OX40 agonist ivuxolimab in advanced cancers. Study background: Participants averaged around 60 years of age (range about 23 to 90) and were around 85% male. Study observations and caveats: A proportion of nonresponders additionally exhibited low normalized T-cell clonal expansion. Clonal expansion in partial responders at 0.1-3.0 mg/kg ranked among the lowest.

Concerning this clone itself: What it recognizes is unknown.

The table came from immunoSEQ multiplex PCR; TCRdb's copy has only in-frame clones and leaves some out. Among 50,000 to 65,000 clones listed, 90% were seen once. V lost 2 bases to trimming and J lost 4 bases, with 12 bases between them. CDR1 SGHTA and CDR2 FQGNSA come from the germline V gene. This CDR3 comprises 15 residues. This TCR was recovered from an adult with an advanced solid tumor such as melanoma, head and neck, liver or kidney cancer. The sequencing here drew on CD4+ or CD8+ T cells sorted from blood, taken in a trial of the OX40 agonist ivuxolimab. This sequence joins TRBV7-2 and TRBJ1-5; D is unresolved. CDR3 sequence (DNA): TGTGCCAGCAGCTTATCGAGCCGGATAAATCAGCCCCAGCATTTT. Translated: CASSLSSRINQPQHF.